The clone carrying this T cell receptor (beta chain) was observed a handful of times. Its antigen is not known. The V gene's germline CDR1 is MNHEY and CDR2 SMNVEV (reference sequence). The CDR3 spans 16 residues. V dropped 3 bases and J dropped 4 bases, with 18 bases sitting between them. The PCR contained 60 Vbeta and 13 Jbeta primers. As handled by the study authors: In a later analysis, of tens of millions of unique beta chains, around 9.9 million appeared in at least two donors. Profiled with immunoSEQ multiplex PCR; TCRdb holds only in-frame clones, not every one. V, J and clone size reflect that table, while D and trimming were determined from the DNA. This table has 100,000 to 150,000 clones, roughly 80% appearing once. This record belongs to a study of cytomegalovirus exposure and HLA in healthy donors. Turning to the study itself: Earlier, 100 million or so unique TCR beta sequences were recovered from around 200 million T cells by an analysis. General observations from the study: Among the sequence variants, a highly shared cluster was likely an artifact of sequencing. Accurate predictions that matched the HLA-A and HLA-B alleles of most subjects were reportedly made from TCR beta sequences.

The chain combines TRBV27 with TRBJ1-2; D may be TRBD1 (6 bases). The source is a man younger than 45 in good health and CMV-seropositive. Sequenced material: PBMCs. CDR3 in amino acids: CASSFFPARGVYGYTF. Written as DNA, the CDR3 is TGTGCCAGCAGTTTTTTCCCGGCCAGGGGAGTCTATGGCTACACCTTC.